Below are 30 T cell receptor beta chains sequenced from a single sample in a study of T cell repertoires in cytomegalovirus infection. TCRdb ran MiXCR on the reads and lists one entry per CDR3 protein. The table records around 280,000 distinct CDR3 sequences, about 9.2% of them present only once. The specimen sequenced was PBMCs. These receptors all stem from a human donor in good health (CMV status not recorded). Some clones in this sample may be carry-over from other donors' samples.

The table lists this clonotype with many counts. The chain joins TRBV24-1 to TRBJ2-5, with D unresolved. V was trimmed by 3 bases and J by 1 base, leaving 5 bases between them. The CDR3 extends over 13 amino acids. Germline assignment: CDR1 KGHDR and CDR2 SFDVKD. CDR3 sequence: CATSDGFQETQYF. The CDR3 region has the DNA TGTGCCACCAGTGATGGTTTCCAAGAGACCCAGTACTTC.

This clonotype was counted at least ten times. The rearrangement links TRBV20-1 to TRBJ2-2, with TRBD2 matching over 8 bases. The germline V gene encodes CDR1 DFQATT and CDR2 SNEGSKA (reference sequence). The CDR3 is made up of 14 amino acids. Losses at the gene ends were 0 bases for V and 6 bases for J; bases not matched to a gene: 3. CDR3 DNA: TGCAGTGCTAGAGACAAGCGGGGGTCCGGGGAGCTGTTTTTT. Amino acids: CSARDKRGSGELFF.

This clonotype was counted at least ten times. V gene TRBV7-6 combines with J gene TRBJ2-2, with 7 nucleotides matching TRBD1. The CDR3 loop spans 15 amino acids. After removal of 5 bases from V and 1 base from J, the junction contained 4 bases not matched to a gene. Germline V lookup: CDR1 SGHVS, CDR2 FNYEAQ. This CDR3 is CASSPDRLNTGELFF. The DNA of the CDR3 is TGTGCCAGCAGCCCGGACAGGTTGAACACCGGGGAGCTGTTTTTT.

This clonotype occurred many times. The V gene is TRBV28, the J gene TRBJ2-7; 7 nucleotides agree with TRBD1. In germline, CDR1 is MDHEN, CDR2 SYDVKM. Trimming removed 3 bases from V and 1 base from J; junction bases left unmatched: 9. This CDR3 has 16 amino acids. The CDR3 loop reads CASSLVSAGGSYEQYF. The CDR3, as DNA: TGTGCCAGCAGTTTGGTATCGGCAGGGGGATCCTACGAGCAGTACTTC. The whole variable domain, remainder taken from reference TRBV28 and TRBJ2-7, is DVKVTQSSRYLVKRTGEKVFLECVQDMDHENMFWYRQDPGLGLRLIYFSYDVKMKEKGDIPEGYSVSREKKERFSLILESASTNQTSMYLCASSLVSAGGSYEQYFGPGTRLTVT.

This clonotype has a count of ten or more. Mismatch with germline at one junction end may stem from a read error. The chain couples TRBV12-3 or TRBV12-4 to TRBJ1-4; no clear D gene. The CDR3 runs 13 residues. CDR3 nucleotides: TGTGCCAGCAGTCTAGGGCCGTTTAGCCCGCTAACCTTT. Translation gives CASSLGPFSPLTF.

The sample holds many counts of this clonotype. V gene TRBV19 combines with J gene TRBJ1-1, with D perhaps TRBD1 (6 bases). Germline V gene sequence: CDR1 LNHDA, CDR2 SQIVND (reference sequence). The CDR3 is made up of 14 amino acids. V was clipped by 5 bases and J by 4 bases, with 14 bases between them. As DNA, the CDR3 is TGTGCCAGTAGTGTTACAGGGTTGGGCACTGAAGCTTTCTTT. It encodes CASSVTGLGTEAFF. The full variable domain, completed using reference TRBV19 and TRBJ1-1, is DGGITQSPKYLFRKEGQNVTLSCEQNLNHDAMYWYRQDPGQGLRLIYYSQIVNDFQKGDIAEGYSVSREKKESFPLTVTSAQKNPTAFYLCASSVTGLGTEAFFGQGTRLTVV.

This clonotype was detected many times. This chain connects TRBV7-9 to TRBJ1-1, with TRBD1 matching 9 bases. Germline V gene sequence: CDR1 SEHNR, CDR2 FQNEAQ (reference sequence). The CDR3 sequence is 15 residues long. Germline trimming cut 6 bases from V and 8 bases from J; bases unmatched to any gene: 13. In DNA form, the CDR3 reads TGTGCCAGCAGTGAGTCCGGGACAGGGTTTCTGGAAGCTTTCTTT. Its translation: CASSESGTGFLEAFF.

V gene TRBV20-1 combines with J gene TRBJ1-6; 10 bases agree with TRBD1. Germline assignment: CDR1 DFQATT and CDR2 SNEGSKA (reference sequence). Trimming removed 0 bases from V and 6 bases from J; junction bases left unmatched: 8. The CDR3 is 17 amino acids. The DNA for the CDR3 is TGCAGTGCTAGAGACGTCCGGGACAGGGGTTCTAATTCACCCCTCCACTTT. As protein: CSARDVRDRGSNSPLHF.

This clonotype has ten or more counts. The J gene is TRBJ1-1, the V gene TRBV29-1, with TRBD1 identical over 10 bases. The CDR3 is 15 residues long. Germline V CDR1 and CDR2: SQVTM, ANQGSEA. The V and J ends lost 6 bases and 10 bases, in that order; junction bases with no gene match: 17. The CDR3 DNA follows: TGCAGCGTCAACTTCAATTCGGGACAGGGGAGGATAGCTTTCTTT. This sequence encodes CSVNFNSGQGRIAFF.

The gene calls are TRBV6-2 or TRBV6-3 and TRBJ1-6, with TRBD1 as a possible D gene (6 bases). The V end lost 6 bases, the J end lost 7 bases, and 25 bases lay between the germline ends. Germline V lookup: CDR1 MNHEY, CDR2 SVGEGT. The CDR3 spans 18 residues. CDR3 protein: CASRGATVGSPINSPLHF. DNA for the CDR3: TGTGCCAGCAGGGGGGCGACAGTAGGATCTCCTATAAATTCACCCCTCCACTTT.

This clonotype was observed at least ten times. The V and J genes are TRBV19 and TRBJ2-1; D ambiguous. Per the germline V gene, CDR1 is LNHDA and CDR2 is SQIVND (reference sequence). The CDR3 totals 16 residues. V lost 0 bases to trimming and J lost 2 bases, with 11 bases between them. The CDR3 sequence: CASSIDHGKPYNEQFF. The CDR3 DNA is TGTGCCAGTAGTATAGATCATGGGAAACCCTACAATGAGCAGTTCTTC.

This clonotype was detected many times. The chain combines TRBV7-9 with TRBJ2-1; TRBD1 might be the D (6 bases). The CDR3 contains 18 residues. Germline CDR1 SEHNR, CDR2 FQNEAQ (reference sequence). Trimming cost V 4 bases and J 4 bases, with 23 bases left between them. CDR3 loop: CASSSTYLPTGRYNEQFF. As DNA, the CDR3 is TGTGCCAGCAGCTCAACTTACTTACCGACAGGACGATACAATGAGCAGTTCTTC.

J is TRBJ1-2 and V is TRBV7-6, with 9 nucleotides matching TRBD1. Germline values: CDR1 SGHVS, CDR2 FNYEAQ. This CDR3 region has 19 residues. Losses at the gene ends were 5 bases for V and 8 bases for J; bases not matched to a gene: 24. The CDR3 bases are TGTGCCAGCAGCCCAGCCTTAATAAAGACAGGGGGTGAAGAGTGGGGCTACACCTTC. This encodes CASSPALIKTGGEEWGYTF.

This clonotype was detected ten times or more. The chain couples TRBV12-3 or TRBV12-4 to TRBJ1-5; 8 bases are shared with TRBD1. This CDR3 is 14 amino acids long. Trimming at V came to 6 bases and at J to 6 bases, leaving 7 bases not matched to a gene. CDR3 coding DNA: TGTGCCAGCAGGCCCGGACAGGGAGGTCAGCCCCAGCATTTT. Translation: CASRPGQGGQPQHF.

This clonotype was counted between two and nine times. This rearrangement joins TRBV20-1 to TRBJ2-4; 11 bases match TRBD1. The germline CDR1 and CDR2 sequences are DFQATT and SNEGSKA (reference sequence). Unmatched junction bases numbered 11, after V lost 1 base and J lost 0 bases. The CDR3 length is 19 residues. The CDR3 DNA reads TGCAGTGCTAGAGCCCGGCGGGACAGGGGGAGGGAAGCCAAAAACATTCAGTACTTC. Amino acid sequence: CSARARRDRGREAKNIQYF.

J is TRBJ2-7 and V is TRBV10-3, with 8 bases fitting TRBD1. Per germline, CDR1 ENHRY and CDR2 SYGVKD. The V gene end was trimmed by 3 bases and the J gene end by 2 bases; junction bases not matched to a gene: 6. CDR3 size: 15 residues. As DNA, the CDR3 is TGTGCCATCAGTGACCCCGGACAGGGTACCTACGAGCAGTACGTC. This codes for CAISDPGQGTYEQYV.

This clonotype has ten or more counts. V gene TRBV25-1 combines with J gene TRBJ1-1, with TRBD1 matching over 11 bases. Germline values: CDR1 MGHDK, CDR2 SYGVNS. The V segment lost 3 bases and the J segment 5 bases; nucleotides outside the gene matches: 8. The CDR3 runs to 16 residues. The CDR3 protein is CASSDRTGGVWTEAFF. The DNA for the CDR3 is TGTGCCAGCAGTGACCGGACAGGGGGCGTTTGGACTGAAGCTTTCTTT.

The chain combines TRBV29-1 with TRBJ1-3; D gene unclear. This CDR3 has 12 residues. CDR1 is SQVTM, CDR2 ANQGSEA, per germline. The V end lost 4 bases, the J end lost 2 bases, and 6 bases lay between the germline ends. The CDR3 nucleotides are TGCAGCGTTGGAGGTGCTGGAAACACCATATATTTT. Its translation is CSVGGAGNTIYF.

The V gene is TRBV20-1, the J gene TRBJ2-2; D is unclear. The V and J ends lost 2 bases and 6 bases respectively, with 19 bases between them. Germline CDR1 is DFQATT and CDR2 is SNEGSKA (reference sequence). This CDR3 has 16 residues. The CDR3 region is CSARSPKRVIAGELFF. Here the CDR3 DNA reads TGCAGTGCTAGATCCCCCAAACGGGTTATAGCCGGGGAGCTGTTTTTT.

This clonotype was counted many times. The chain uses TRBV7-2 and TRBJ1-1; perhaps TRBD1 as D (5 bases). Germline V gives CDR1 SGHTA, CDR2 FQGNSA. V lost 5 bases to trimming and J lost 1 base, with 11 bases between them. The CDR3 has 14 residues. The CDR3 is CASSRTPTNTEAFF. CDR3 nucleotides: TGTGCCAGCAGCCGGACACCTACGAACACTGAAGCTTTCTTT.

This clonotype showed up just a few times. This CDR3 is CASSQGATQYF. CDR3 coding DNA: TGTGCCAGCAGCCAGGGCGCTACGCAGTATTTT. V gene TRBV14 combines with J gene TRBJ2-3; D unresolved. CDR1 is SGHDN, CDR2 FVKESK, per germline. V lost 3 bases and J 8 bases, leaving 6 bases between the germline ends. The CDR3 is 11 amino acids. Full variable domain (remainder filled in from reference TRBV14 and TRBJ2-3): EAGVTQFPSHSVIEKGQTVTLRCDPISGHDNLYWYRRVMGKEIKFLLHFVKESKQDESGMPNNRFLAERTGGTYSTLKVQPAELEDSGVYFCASSQGATQYFGPGTRLTVL.

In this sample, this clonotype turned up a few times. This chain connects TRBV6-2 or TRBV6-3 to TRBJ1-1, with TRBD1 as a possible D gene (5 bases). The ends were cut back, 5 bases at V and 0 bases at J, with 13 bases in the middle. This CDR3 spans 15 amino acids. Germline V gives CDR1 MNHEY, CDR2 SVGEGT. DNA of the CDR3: TGTGCCAGCAGTCGCGGGGGACGGATGAACACTGAAGCTTTCTTT. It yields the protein CASSRGGRMNTEAFF.

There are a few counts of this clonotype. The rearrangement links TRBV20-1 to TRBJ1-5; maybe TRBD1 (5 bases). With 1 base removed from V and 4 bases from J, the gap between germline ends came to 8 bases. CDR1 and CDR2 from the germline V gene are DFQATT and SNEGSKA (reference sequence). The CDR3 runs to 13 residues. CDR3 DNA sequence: TGCAGTGCTAGAGCGGGGGGGAATCAGCCCCAGCATTTT. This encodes CSARAGGNQPQHF.

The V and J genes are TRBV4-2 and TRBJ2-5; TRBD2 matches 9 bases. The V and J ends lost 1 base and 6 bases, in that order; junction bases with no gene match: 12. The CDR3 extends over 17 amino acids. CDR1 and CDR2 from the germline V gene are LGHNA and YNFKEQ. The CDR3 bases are TGTGCCAGCAGCCAAGGGTTAGCGGGGGAGGCCTACAAGACCCAGTACTTC. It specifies CASSQGLAGEAYKTQYF.

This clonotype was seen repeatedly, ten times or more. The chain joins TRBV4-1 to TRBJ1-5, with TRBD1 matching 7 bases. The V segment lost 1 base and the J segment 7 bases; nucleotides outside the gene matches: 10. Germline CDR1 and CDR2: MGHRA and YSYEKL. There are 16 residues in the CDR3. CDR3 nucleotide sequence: TGCGCCAGCAGCCAAGTCGGGCCGACAGGGACACAGCCCCAGCATTTT. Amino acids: CASSQVGPTGTQPQHF.

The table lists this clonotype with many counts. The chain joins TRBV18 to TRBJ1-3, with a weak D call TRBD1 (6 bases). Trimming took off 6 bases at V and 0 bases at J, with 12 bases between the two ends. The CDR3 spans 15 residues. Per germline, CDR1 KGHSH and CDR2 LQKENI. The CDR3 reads CASSAQGISGNTIYF. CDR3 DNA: TGTGCCAGCTCCGCCCAGGGGATCTCTGGAAACACCATATATTTT.

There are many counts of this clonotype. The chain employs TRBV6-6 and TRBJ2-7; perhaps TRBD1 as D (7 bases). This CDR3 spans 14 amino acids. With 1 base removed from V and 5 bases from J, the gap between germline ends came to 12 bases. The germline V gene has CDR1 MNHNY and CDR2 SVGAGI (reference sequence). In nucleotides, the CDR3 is TGTGCCAGCAGTTACTTAGGGGGCGGGGACGAGCAGTACGTC. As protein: CASSYLGGGDEQYV.

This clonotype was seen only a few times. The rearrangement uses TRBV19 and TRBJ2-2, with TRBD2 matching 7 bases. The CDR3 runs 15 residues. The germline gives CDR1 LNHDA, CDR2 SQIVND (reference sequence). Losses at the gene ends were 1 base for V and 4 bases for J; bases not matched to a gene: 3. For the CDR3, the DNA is TGTGCCAGTAGTATAGGGACTAGGAGCACCGGGGAGCTGTTTTTT. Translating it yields CASSIGTRSTGELFF. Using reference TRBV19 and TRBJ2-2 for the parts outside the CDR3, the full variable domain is DGGITQSPKYLFRKEGQNVTLSCEQNLNHDAMYWYRQDPGQGLRLIYYSQIVNDFQKGDIAEGYSVSREKKESFPLTVTSAQKNPTAFYLCASSIGTRSTGELFFGEGSRLTVL.

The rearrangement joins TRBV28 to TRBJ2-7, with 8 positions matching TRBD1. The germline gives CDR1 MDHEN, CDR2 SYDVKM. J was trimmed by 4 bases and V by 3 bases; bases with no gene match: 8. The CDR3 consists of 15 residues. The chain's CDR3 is CASSLDRVPWYEQYV. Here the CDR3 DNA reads TGTGCCAGCAGTTTGGACAGGGTCCCTTGGTACGAGCAGTACGTC.

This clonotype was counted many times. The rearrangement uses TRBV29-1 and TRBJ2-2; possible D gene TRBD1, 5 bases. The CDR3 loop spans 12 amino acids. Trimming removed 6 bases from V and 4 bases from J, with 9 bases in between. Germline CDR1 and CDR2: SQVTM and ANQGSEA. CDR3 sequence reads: CSVSDSTGELFF. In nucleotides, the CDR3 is TGCAGCGTGTCTGACAGCACCGGGGAGCTGTTTTTT.